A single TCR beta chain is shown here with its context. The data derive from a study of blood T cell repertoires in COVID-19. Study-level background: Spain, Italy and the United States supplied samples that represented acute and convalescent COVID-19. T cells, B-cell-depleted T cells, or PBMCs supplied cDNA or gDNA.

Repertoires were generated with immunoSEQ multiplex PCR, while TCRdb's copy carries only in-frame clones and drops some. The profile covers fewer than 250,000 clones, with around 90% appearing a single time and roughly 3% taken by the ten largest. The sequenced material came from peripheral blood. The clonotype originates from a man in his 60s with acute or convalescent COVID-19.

The CDR3 reads CASSSGQGGNTEAFF. CDR3 nucleotides: TGTGCCAGCAGTTCCGGACAGGGGGGGAACACTGAAGCTTTCTTT. The chain joins TRBV6-5 to TRBJ1-1; 10 nucleotides align to TRBD1. V trimming: 4 bases; J trimming: 1 base; junction bases outside the gene matches: 3. The CDR3 loop spans 15 amino acids. CDR1 and CDR2 (germline): MNHEY, SVGAGI.